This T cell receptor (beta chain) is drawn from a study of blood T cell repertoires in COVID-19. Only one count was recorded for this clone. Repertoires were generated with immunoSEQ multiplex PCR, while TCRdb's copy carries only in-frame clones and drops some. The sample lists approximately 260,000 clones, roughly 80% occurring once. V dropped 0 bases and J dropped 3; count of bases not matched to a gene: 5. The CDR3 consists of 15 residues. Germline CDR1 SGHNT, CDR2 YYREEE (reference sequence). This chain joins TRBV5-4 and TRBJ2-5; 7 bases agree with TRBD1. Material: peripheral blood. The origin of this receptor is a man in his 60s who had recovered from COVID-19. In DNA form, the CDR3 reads TGTGCCAGCAGCTTGGCCCCCGGGACAGAAGAGACCCAGTACTTC. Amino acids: CASSLAPGTEETQYF.